The 29 T cell receptor beta chains below all came from one sample that was sequenced in a study (dated by TCRdb to 2016 to 2018). Library generation was performed with RT-PCR. The run used an Illumina MiSeq. The public sequencing data were trimmed at Q25 with fastp and processed into clonotypes with MiXCR by TCRdb, which kept only in-frame beta chains. Each entry is one CDR3 protein sequence, shown with its most common DNA and genes. In this sample the table shows more than 550,000 distinct CDR3 sequences, more than 13% of which occur a single time. The ten largest clones add up to just over 3.5% of the sample. The sequenced sample consisted of memory CD4+ T cells from blood. These receptors were collected from a female donor in good health, serving as a healthy control.

This clonotype was counted between two and nine times. The chain carries TRBV7-9 and TRBJ2-2; D could derive from TRBD1 or TRBD2 (6 bases each). The germline V and J ends were trimmed by 6 bases and 1 base, with 9 bases remaining between them. This CDR3 has 14 residues. The germline V gene has CDR1 SEHNR and CDR2 FQNEAQ (reference sequence). The CDR3 bases are TGTGCCAGCAGAGGGGGACTGAACACCGGGGAGCTGTTTTTT. As protein: CASRGGLNTGELFF.

The rearrangement joins TRBV7-3 to TRBJ2-5, with 8 bases that match TRBD1. The V gene end was trimmed by 4 bases and the J gene end by 7 bases; junction bases not matched to a gene: 5. Looked up from germline, CDR1 is SGHTA and CDR2 is FQGTGA. This CDR3 has 13 residues. The CDR3 region has the DNA TGTGCCAGCAGCTCCGGACAGGGTGGGACCCAGTACTTC. It codes for CASSSGQGGTQYF.

This clonotype was observed a handful of times. The chain recombines TRBV20-1 with TRBJ1-1; no firm D call. Trimming stripped 0 bases from V and 9 bases from J, with 14 bases between. Germline V CDR1 and CDR2: DFQATT, SNEGSKA (reference sequence). The CDR3 consists of 13 residues. This CDR3 is CSARESLLKQAFF. The CDR3 nucleotides read TGCAGTGCTAGAGAATCTCTTCTCAAACAAGCTTTCTTT.

This clonotype was observed a handful of times. The chain links TRBV20-1 to TRBJ1-3; D not certain. The germline V and J ends were trimmed by 0 bases and 4 bases, with 10 bases remaining between them. This CDR3 has 14 amino acids. CDR1 and CDR2 (germline): DFQATT, SNEGSKA (reference sequence). CDR3 DNA sequence: TGCAGTGCTAGAGATCGTACGTTCGGAAACACCATATATTTT. Translation: CSARDRTFGNTIYF.

The chain is built from TRBV7-3 and TRBJ2-2; no clear D. The CDR3 runs 14 residues. The ends were cut back, 5 bases at V and 5 bases at J, with 12 bases in the middle. The germline V gene has CDR1 SGHTA and CDR2 FQGTGA. CDR3 loop: CASSPSTETGELFF. CDR3 DNA sequence: TGTGCCAGCAGCCCATCCACAGAAACCGGGGAGCTGTTTTTT.

The sample holds many counts of this clonotype. The chain links TRBV5-1 to TRBJ1-1; 7 bases align to TRBD1. V shed 0 bases, J shed 6 bases, and the junction held 2 bases outside the gene matches. This CDR3 contains 13 residues. CDR1 SGHRS and CDR2 YFSETQ come from the germline V gene. The CDR3 coding sequence is TGCGCCAGCAGCTTGGGACAGGGACCTGAAGCTTTCTTT. Its translation is CASSLGQGPEAFF.

This chain joins TRBV7-3 and TRBJ2-7; no firm D call. The germline V gene encodes CDR1 SGHTA and CDR2 FQGTGA. CDR3 length: 14 amino acids. Trimming stripped 0 bases from V and 7 bases from J, with 13 bases between. The CDR3 nucleotides read TGTGCCAGCAGCTTAACGAGGACGCTGGGGGAGCAGTACTTC. The encoded protein is CASSLTRTLGEQYF.

The sample holds a few counts of this clonotype. The rearrangement joins TRBV6-1 to TRBJ1-1; D not certain. Germline lookup yields CDR1 MNHNS and CDR2 SASEGT. CDR3 length: 15 amino acids. V was cut by 6 bases and J by 2 bases, with 16 bases left in between. The CDR3 loop reads CASRGLLGKNTEAFF. CDR3 sequence (DNA): TGTGCCAGCAGAGGGTTGTTGGGTAAAAACACTGAAGCTTTCTTT.

The chain combines TRBV18 with TRBJ1-2; D possibly corresponds to TRBD1 (6 bases). Trimming pared 6 bases from V and 8 bases from J, leaving 16 bases between. This CDR3 comprises 13 residues. Germline V gene lookup returns CDR1 KGHSH and CDR2 LQKENI. The DNA of the CDR3 is TGTGCCAGCTCCCGGGACACCGGGGGAGGCTACACCTTC. This translates into CASSRDTGGGYTF.

This clonotype was observed a handful of times. This chain uses TRBV27 with TRBJ1-1, with unresolved D. The CDR3 has 13 residues. The ends were cut back, 6 bases at V and 1 base at J, with 9 bases in the middle. The germline CDR1 and CDR2 sequences are MNHEY and SMNVEV (reference sequence). The CDR3 bases are TGTGCCAGCAGGGAGTGGACGAACACTGAAGCTTTCTTT. It is translated as CASREWTNTEAFF.

The chain is built from TRBV6-2 or TRBV6-3 and TRBJ1-6; 9 bases line up with TRBD1. With 6 bases clipped from V and 10 bases from J, the junction kept 10 bases outside the gene matches. Germline V lookup: CDR1 MNHEY, CDR2 SVGEGT. There are 15 residues in the CDR3. CDR3 sequence reads: CASRKPGQGFSPLHF. As DNA, the CDR3 is TGTGCCAGCAGAAAACCGGGACAGGGTTTCTCACCCCTCCACTTT.

This clonotype came up a few times. A much more abundant neighbour one base away suggests this may be a read error. The rearrangement links TRBV10-3 to TRBJ2-5, with 7 bases fitting TRBD1. V shed 6 bases and J 0 bases; nucleotides not matched to a gene: 1. The V gene's germline CDR1 is ENHRY and CDR2 SYGVKD. The CDR3 runs 13 residues. This chain's CDR3 is CAIRGQHQETQYF. Written as DNA, the CDR3 is TGTGCCATCAGGGGACAGCACCAAGAGACCCAGTACTTC.

The J gene is TRBJ2-1, the V gene TRBV7-3, with a possible D match to TRBD2 (5 bases). The germline V gene encodes CDR1 SGHTA and CDR2 FQGTGA. Between the trimmed V and J ends, which lost 4 bases and 6 bases, there was a span of 10 bases. The CDR3 loop spans 13 amino acids. DNA of the CDR3: TGTGCCAGCAGCTCCGGAGGAGGCAATGAGCAGTTCTTC. Its translation: CASSSGGGNEQFF.

This clonotype was picked up many times. The chain couples TRBV20-1 to TRBJ1-5, with 8 positions matching TRBD1. Germline V gene data show CDR1 as DFQATT and CDR2 as SNEGSKA (reference sequence). This CDR3 is 14 amino acids long. J lost 2 bases, V lost 6 bases, and 6 bases had no gene match. CDR3 sequence: CSARQGTGNQPQHF. CDR3 bases: TGCAGTGCAAGACAGGGGACGGGCAATCAGCCCCAGCATTTT.

The V call is TRBV20-1, the J call TRBJ2-1; 12 bases are shared with TRBD2. CDR3 length: 15 residues. The germline V gene encodes CDR1 DFQATT and CDR2 SNEGSKA (reference sequence). Unmatched junction bases numbered 5, after V lost 5 bases and J lost 3 bases. CDR3 DNA sequence: TGCAGTGCTTATACTAGCGGGGGGTTCTACAATGAGCAGTTCTTC. Protein product: CSAYTSGGFYNEQFF.

This clonotype was seen repeatedly, ten times or more. The chain uses TRBV20-1 and TRBJ2-7; D may be TRBD1 (6 bases). The germline V gene encodes CDR1 DFQATT and CDR2 SNEGSKA (reference sequence). V lost 3 bases and J lost 1, with 13 bases in between. The length of the CDR3 is 14 residues. The DNA for the CDR3 is TGCAGTGCTAGTGTCAGAGACAGGTCCTACGAGCAGTACTTC. Protein: CSASVRDRSYEQYF.

This clonotype was detected only a few times. The chain links TRBV6-6 to TRBJ1-5, with 7 bases identical to TRBD1. The junction had 5 bases not matched to a gene; V was cut back by 5 bases and J by 1 base. Germline CDR1 reads MNHNY; CDR2 reads SVGAGI (reference sequence). The CDR3 consists of 15 residues. The CDR3 coding sequence is TGTGCCAGCAGTCTAACAGGGGAGAGCAATCAGCCCCAGCATTTT. It is translated as CASSLTGESNQPQHF.

This clonotype appeared many times. V is TRBV29-1 and J is TRBJ2-1; 9 bases fit TRBD1. There are 14 residues in the CDR3. CDR1 and CDR2 from the germline V gene are SQVTM and ANQGSEA. V shed 6 bases and J 4 bases; nucleotides not matched to a gene: 7. The CDR3 sequence is CSVPTGGLYNEQFF. The CDR3 bases are TGCAGCGTACCCACAGGGGGCCTTTACAATGAGCAGTTCTTC.

This chain joins TRBV10-2 and TRBJ1-5; TRBD1 might be the D (6 bases). Germline V gene lookup returns CDR1 WSHSY and CDR2 SAAADI. This CDR3 has 18 amino acids. Trimming pared 0 bases from V and 7 bases from J, leaving 22 bases between. CDR3 sequence: CASSESGFGQLGGQPQHF. In nucleotides, the CDR3 is TGCGCCAGCAGTGAGTCGGGATTCGGACAGTTGGGCGGGCAGCCCCAGCATTTT.

This clonotype was seen repeatedly, ten times or more. This chain joins TRBV10-2 and TRBJ2-5, with 11 bases lining up with TRBD2. The germline V gene encodes CDR1 WSHSY and CDR2 SAAADI. The CDR3 covers 15 residues. Trimming at V came to 3 bases and at J to 7 bases, leaving 7 bases not matched to a gene. The CDR3 is CASSDVAGGPVTQYF. Here the CDR3 DNA reads TGCGCCAGCAGTGACGTAGCGGGAGGGCCGGTGACCCAGTACTTC.

This clonotype was counted only a few times. This sequence joins TRBV2 and TRBJ2-2; D tentatively reads TRBD1 or TRBD2 (6 bases each). V gave up 10 bases and J gave up 4 bases, with 16 bases separating them. Germline V gives CDR1 SNHLY, CDR2 FYNNEI. The CDR3 is 14 residues long. This chain's CDR3 is CATSVGGRTGELFF. In nucleotides, the CDR3 is TGTGCCACCTCTGTTGGGGGGCGCACCGGGGAGCTGTTTTTT.

This chain connects TRBV10-3 to TRBJ1-1; D is possibly TRBD1 (5 bases). In germline, CDR1 is ENHRY, CDR2 SYGVKD. With 6 bases removed from V and 0 bases from J, the gap between germline ends came to 11 bases. The CDR3 is made up of 14 amino acids. The chain's CDR3 is CAIRMTVMNTEAFF. DNA of the CDR3: TGTGCCATCAGAATGACAGTAATGAACACTGAAGCTTTCTTT.

This clonotype was recorded a few times. The chain recombines TRBV5-1 with TRBJ2-2; TRBD1 matches at 10 bases. V was clipped by 3 bases and J by 5 bases; unmatched bases: 4. In germline, CDR1 is SGHRS, CDR2 YFSETQ. This CDR3 has 15 amino acids. The CDR3 loop is CASSSDRGRTGELFF. In DNA form, the CDR3 reads TGCGCCAGCAGCTCTGACAGGGGGCGAACCGGGGAGCTGTTTTTT.

This chain links TRBV7-2 with TRBJ1-5; 7 bases map to TRBD1. The V and J ends lost 1 base and 6 bases, in that order; junction bases with no gene match: 3. Germline CDR1 reads SGHTA; CDR2 reads FQGNSA. The CDR3 length is 14 residues. CDR3 sequence reads: CASSLDAGGQPQHF. Here the CDR3 DNA reads TGTGCCAGCAGCTTAGACGCAGGGGGTCAGCCCCAGCATTTT.

The rearrangement uses TRBV24-1 and TRBJ2-5; 12 bases are a match to TRBD1. The CDR3 is made up of 16 amino acids. Germline CDR1 is KGHDR and CDR2 is SFDVKD. Unmatched junction bases numbered 10, after V lost 7 bases and J lost 5 bases. The CDR3, as DNA: TGTGCCACCAGCGGGGCCGGGACAGGGGGCGGGGAGACCCAGTACTTC. Protein sequence: CATSGAGTGGGETQYF.

This clonotype was seen a handful of times. V usage is TRBV6-1 and J usage is TRBJ2-3; TRBD2 is a possible D gene (5 bases). The germline V gene encodes CDR1 MNHNS and CDR2 SASEGT. The V end lost 1 base, the J end lost 4 bases, and 15 bases lay between the germline ends. CDR3 length equals 16 residues. The CDR3 reads CASSEGLRGHADTQYF. The CDR3, as DNA: TGTGCCAGCAGTGAAGGATTGCGAGGGCACGCAGATACGCAGTATTTT.

This clonotype was counted between two and nine times. V and J are TRBV20-1 and TRBJ2-2; D might be TRBD2 (5 bases). This CDR3 has 13 residues. Germline CDR1 and CDR2: DFQATT and SNEGSKA (reference sequence). V lost 5 bases to trimming and J lost 8 bases, with 15 bases between them. Here the CDR3 reads CSAPRTLAGELFF. The DNA of the CDR3 is TGCAGTGCTCCCCGGACTTTAGCGGGGGAGCTGTTTTTT.

At least ten counts were recorded for this clonotype. For the CDR3, the DNA is TGCGCCAGCAGCCCCGAGGGGGGCTATGTAGGCGATGAGCAGTTCTTC. Protein product: CASSPEGGYVGDEQFF. The chain combines TRBV5-1 with TRBJ2-1, with D perhaps being TRBD1 or TRBD2 (6 bases each). The CDR3 spans 16 residues. CDR1 is SGHRS, CDR2 YFSETQ, per germline. Trimming left V 4 bases short and J 8 bases short, with 22 bases between.

The chain carries TRBV21-1 and TRBJ1-2; the table's D call, TRBD1, was not checked against the DNA. TRBV21-1 is an annotated pseudogene. The CDR3 is 13 amino acids. The CDR3 DNA reads TGTGCCAGCAGCGCGGACAGGGTACAGGGCTACACCTTC. Its translation is CASSADRVQGYTF.